A selection of T cell receptor beta chains follows, all from one sample in a study of tumor-infiltrating lymphocytes in primary liver carcinoma. From the multiplex PCR reads, TCRdb called clonotypes with MiXCR, one entry per CDR3 protein. The sample has 35,000 to 40,000 distinct CDR3 sequences; roughly 80% are singletons. Source material: tumor-adjacent normal liver tissue. The receptors originated from a man aged 35 to 55 with primary liver carcinoma and hepatitis B virus infection. CDR3s include the opening cysteine and the closing phenylalanine or tryptophan. The order of the fields is clone size, V gene, J gene, D gene, CDR3 DNA, CDR3 protein. A D gene is named only where the DNA matches it firmly. Size tells how often a clone was seen (once, few, many) or the class of an expanded clone, and some rows leave it out.

NA,TRBV6-5,TRBJ2-7,TRBD2,TGTGCCAGCAGTTCCGCGGGAGTCGGGCTCGAGCATTACTTC,CASSSAGVGLEHYF
NA,TRBV7-9,TRBJ1-2,TRBD1,TGTGTCAGCAGCTCCGGACCCCAGGGGGGGCGCAACTATGGCTACACCTTC,CVSSSGPQGGRNYGYTF
NA,TRBV6-5,TRBJ2-1,TRBD2,TGTGTCAGCAGTTACTCCGGGACTAGCGGGAGAGGGATTGAGCAGTTATTC,CVSSYSGTSGRGIEQLF
NA,TRBV5-1,TRBJ2-1,NA,TGCGCCAGCAGCTTGACAGTGGGGAGTAGATACAATGAGCAGTTCTTC,CASSLTVGSRYNEQFF
NA,TRBV11-1,TRBJ2-4,TRBD2,TGTGCCAGCAGCTTTCCAGGGACTAGCGGAGCCAAAAACATTCAGTACTTC,CASSFPGTSGAKNIQYF
NA,TRBV10-3,TRBJ2-7,TRBD2,TGTGTCATCAGTGATCGGGGAGCGGGAATAGACGAGCAGTACTTC,CVISDRGAGIDEQYF
many,TRBV7-6,TRBJ2-7,NA,TGTGCCAGCAGCTTAGTTGGGACTGATACCTACGAGCAGTACTTC,CASSLVGTDTYEQYF
many,TRBV30,TRBJ1-1,NA,TGTGCCTGGAGTGAGGACCAGATCACTGAAGCTTTCTTT,CAWSEDQITEAFF
many,TRBV2,TRBJ2-1,TRBD1,TGTGCCAGCAGGACAGGGCAAGCAGGAGGGCAGTTCTTC,CASRTGQAGGQFF
NA,TRBV6-1,TRBJ2-2,TRBD2,TGTGCCAGCATGCCTAGCGGTAACACCAGGGAGCTGTTTTTT,CASMPSGNTRELFF
NA,TRBV20-1,TRBJ2-7,NA,TGCAGTGCTAGAGAGGGATCCTACTACGAGCAGTACTTC,CSAREGSYYEQYF
NA,TRBV15,TRBJ2-1,TRBD2,TGTACCACCAGCAGAGACACGGGAGGTTTATCTTATGATGAGCAGTTCTTC,CTTSRDTGGLSYDEQFF
NA,TRBV5-6,TRBJ1-4,NA,TGTGCCAGCAGCTTGCGAAGGCTGGAAAGTGAAAAACTGTTTTTT,CASSLRRLESEKLFF
once,TRBV11-1,TRBJ2-1,TRBD2,TGTGTCATCAGCATAGGAAAGACTAGCGGGGCCTTACGGTTCGGCAATGAGCAGTTCTTC,CVISIGKTSGALRFGNEQFF
once,TRBV29-1,TRBJ2-2,TRBD2,TGCAGCGTTGAGGGACCTTCGGGAGGTATGATCACCGGGGAGCTGTTTTTT,CSVEGPSGGMITGELFF
NA,TRBV4-2,TRBJ2-1,TRBD1,TGTGCCAGTAACCACGCCGGGGAACAGGGGAACAATGAGCAGTTCTTC,CASNHAGEQGNNEQFF
NA,TRBV10-2,TRBJ2-7,NA,TGCGCCAGTGGGGGGGCCCTAACCTACAAGCAGTACTTC,CASGGALTYKQYF
NA,TRBV4-1,TRBJ1-1,NA,TGCGCCAACAGCGGGGGTGTGAAGACTGAATCTTTCTTT,CANSGGVKTESFF
once,TRBV11-3,TRBJ2-2,TRBD1,TGTGCCAGCAGCTTAGCGGCAGGGGGTACCGGGGAGCTCTTTTTT,CASSLAAGGTGELFF
NA,TRBV7-8,TRBJ1-5,NA,TGTGTCAGCAGCCCGATGTTAATGGGGGCCAACAGGCAGCCCCAGCATTTT,CVSSPMLMGANRQPQHF
NA,TRBV11-1,TRBJ1-2,NA,TGTGCCAGCAGCATGGCAGGTGTCTCGTATGGCTATACCTTC,CASSMAGVSYGYTF
NA,TRBV11-2,TRBJ1-1,NA,TGTGTCAGTAGCCCATTGGGTCCCTTGAACACTGAAGCTTTCTTT,CVSSPLGPLNTEAFF
NA,TRBV12-3/TRBV12-4,TRBJ1-2,NA,TGTGCCAGCAGTTTCGGTCAAGGTGGCTACACCTTC,CASSFGQGGYTF
NA,TRBV6-2/TRBV6-3,TRBJ2-7,NA,TGTGCCAACACCCACAATTTCGGGAGACAAGGAGCCTACGAGCAGTACTTC,CANTHNFGRQGAYEQYF
NA,TRBV10-1,TRBJ2-1,NA,TGCGCCAGCAGTGAGGAGGGGAGCTCCTACAGTGGACAGTTCTTC,CASSEEGSSYSGQFF
NA,TRBV4-1,TRBJ2-1,NA,TGCGCCGGCAGCCAAGGTGAGGTGTGGAATGAGCAGTTCTTC,CAGSQGEVWNEQFF
NA,TRBV28,TRBJ1-5,TRBD1,TGTGCCAGCAGGTCCACAGGGGCTTACCAGCCCCAGCATTTT,CASRSTGAYQPQHF
once,TRBV7-9,TRBJ2-1,NA,TGTGCCAGCAGCCCCCGGGGGGCCGCGACCTACAATGTGAAGTTCTTC,CASSPRGAATYNVKFF
many,TRBV30,TRBJ2-7,TRBD2,TGTGCCTGGAGTGTAATACACGCGGGGGGCTACTACGGCGAGCAGTACTTC,CAWSVIHAGGYYGEQYF
NA,TRBV28,TRBJ2-7,NA,TGTGCCAGTAGTTCCCCTGAGACTCCCAGGGCGCCCGAGCAGTACTTC,CASSSPETPRAPEQYF
NA,TRBV7-8,TRBJ2-5,NA,TGTGCCAGCAGCTTATACCCCTTAGGCGAGACCCAGTACTTC,CASSLYPLGETQYF
NA,TRBV30,TRBJ1-4,NA,TGTGTCTGGAGGGCCGTGGGGCAGCATAATGAAAAACTGTTTTTT,CVWRAVGQHNEKLFF
NA,TRBV2,TRBJ2-7,NA,TGTGCCAACAGAGACTCATTCTCCGAGCAGTACTTC,CANRDSFSEQYF
NA,TRBV5-6,TRBJ1-1,NA,TGTACCAGCAGCTATCACAACACTGAAGCTTTCTTT,CTSSYHNTEAFF
NA,TRBV28,TRBJ1-5,TRBD1,TGTGCCGGCAGGTTGACAGGGGCTTCCCGCCCCCAGCATTTT,CAGRLTGASRPQHF
NA,TRBV6-4,TRBJ2-3,NA,TGTGCCAGGAGTGGGGCAGGGAGCACAGATACACAGTATTTT,CARSGAGSTDTQYF
NA,TRBV10-2,TRBJ2-1,TRBD2,TGCGTCAGCAGTGAGTCGAGACTAGCCGGCAATGATCAGTTCTTC,CVSSESRLAGNDQFF
many,TRBV28,TRBJ2-7,NA,TGTGCCAGCAGCCCTCAGGCATACGAGCAGTACTTC,CASSPQAYEQYF
NA,TRBV29-1,TRBJ2-1,TRBD2,TGCATCGTTGAGGTGGGCGGGAGGGCCAGCTGTGAGCAGTTCTTC,CIVEVGGRASCEQFF
NA,TRBV5-6,TRBJ2-7,TRBD1,TGTGCCAGCAGCGCCACAGGGGCCCGTGAGTGGCAGAATTCCTACGAGCAGTACTTC,CASSATGAREWQNSYEQYF
NA,TRBV29-1,TRBJ1-2,NA,TGCAGCGCTGGGGCACCAACAGGAACTCGAGTGGTTAACTATGGCTACACCTTC,CSAGAPTGTRVVNYGYTF
NA,TRBV24-1,TRBJ2-2,NA,TGTGCTACCAGTGAGGGGGATTACGACACCAGGGAGCTGTTTTTT,CATSEGDYDTRELFF